The 26 T cell receptor beta chains below come from one sample, sequenced in a study of post-analysis software for immune sequencing data. Notes on the study in general: When patients were compared with controls, about five TRBV segments were more frequent, TRBV5-6, TRBV5-1 and TRBV20-1 among them.

cDNA libraries of TCR beta carried unique molecular identifiers. From the PCR reads, TCRdb called clonotypes with MiXCR, one entry per CDR3 protein. The table has hundreds of thousands of distinct CDR3 sequences, less than 35% seen once. These receptors' antigens are unknown. Material for sequencing was blood. The receptors were gathered from a girl aged 10 to 17 with multiple sclerosis.

The V gene is TRBV9, the J gene TRBJ2-6; D gene ambiguous. The germline gives CDR1 SGDLS, CDR2 YYNGEE. The CDR3 covers 16 residues. The ends were cut back, 0 bases at V and 2 bases at J, with 9 bases in the middle. The CDR3 spells CASSVVATTGANVLTF. The CDR3 region has the DNA TGTGCCAGCAGCGTAGTAGCTACTACTGGGGCCAACGTCCTGACTTTC.

This clonotype was seen only a few times. CDR3 sequence (DNA): TGTGCCAGCAGTCGCCAACCTAATGAAAAACTGTTTTTT. Translation: CASSRQPNEKLFF. The chain couples TRBV28 to TRBJ1-4; D unresolved. This CDR3 comprises 13 residues. Germline V gives CDR1 MDHEN, CDR2 SYDVKM. V was shortened by 5 bases and J by 3 bases, with 7 bases between the two germline ends.

This clonotype was seen a few times. This sequence joins TRBV13 and TRBJ2-5; 7 bases align to TRBD1. Germline loops: CDR1 PRHDT, CDR2 FYEKMQ (reference sequence). The CDR3 is made up of 14 amino acids. The V and J ends lost 5 bases and 2 bases, in that order; junction bases with no gene match: 5. The CDR3 DNA reads as TGTGCCAGCAGCCACCCGGGACAGCAAGAGACCCAGTACTTC. It specifies CASSHPGQQETQYF.

This clonotype occurred a few times. As DNA, the CDR3 is TGTGCCAGCAGCTCCCGAGGGGGGGAACATGGCTACACCTTC. It codes for CASSSRGGEHGYTF. The rearrangement uses TRBV4-2 and TRBJ1-2, with D possibly TRBD1 on 6 matching bases. This CDR3 spans 14 amino acids. V was trimmed by 5 bases and J by 6 bases, leaving 16 bases between them. Germline V gene data show CDR1 as LGHNA and CDR2 as YNFKEQ.

This clonotype was detected many times. This chain links TRBV20-1 with TRBJ2-7; 10 positions match TRBD1. There are 16 residues in the CDR3. CDR1 is DFQATT and CDR2 is SNEGSKA in the germline V gene (reference sequence). The junction had 10 bases not matched to a gene; V was cut back by 1 base and J by 4 bases. The CDR3 is CSARGQGALSIYEQYF. For the CDR3, the DNA is TGCAGTGCTAGAGGACAGGGGGCCCTATCAATTTACGAGCAGTACTTC.

In its sample, this clonotype was seen a few times. The V gene is TRBV5-5, the J gene TRBJ2-1; no definite D call. Germline V gene sequence: CDR1 SGHKS, CDR2 YYEKEE (reference sequence). V lost 2 bases and J 8 bases, leaving 11 bases between the germline ends. The CDR3 consists of 13 residues. The CDR3 DNA is TGTGCCAGCAGCTTCCGGGCGACGGATGAGCAGTTCTTC. Residues: CASSFRATDEQFF.

This clonotype has a handful of counts. The rearrangement joins TRBV20-1 to TRBJ2-7, with D tentatively TRBD1 (5 bases). The length of the CDR3 is 15 residues. Germline CDR1 is DFQATT and CDR2 is SNEGSKA (reference sequence). Trimming shortened V by 2 bases and J by 5 bases, and 19 bases separated the two germline ends. The CDR3 loop is CSARMLGQGLDEQYF. CDR3 bases: TGCAGTGCTAGAATGTTGGGGCAGGGCTTGGACGAGCAGTACTTC.

As regards this clonotype: This may arise from a read error, as a much more abundant clone is one base away. As the CDR3 is not closed by the conserved phenylalanine or tryptophan, this likely results from a read error. The chain carries TRBV5-1 and TRBJ1-5; no firm D call. The CDR3 runs to 13 residues. Germline CDR1 is SGHRS and CDR2 is YFSETQ. The V and J ends lost 0 bases and 3 bases respectively, with 4 bases between them. In DNA form, the CDR3 reads TGCGCCAGCAGCTTGGCCGTCAATCAGCCCCAGCATTGT. This translates into CASSLAVNQPQHC.

This clonotype was seen only a few times. V and J are TRBV3-1 and TRBJ2-7; no clear D. V dropped 1 base and J dropped 2 bases, with 9 bases sitting between them. The CDR3 sequence is 14 residues long. CDR1 is LGHDT and CDR2 is YNNKEL in the germline V gene (reference sequence). CDR3 amino acids: CASSQVQATYEQYF. CDR3 sequence (DNA): TGTGCCAGCAGCCAAGTCCAGGCAACCTACGAGCAGTACTTC.

As concerns this clonotype: One junction end disagrees with the germline gene, perhaps due to a read error. The chain couples TRBV20-1 to TRBJ2-5; D may correspond to TRBD1 or TRBD2 (5 bases each). From germline, CDR1 is DFQATT and CDR2 SNEGSKA (reference sequence). The CDR3 covers 13 residues. The CDR3, as DNA: TGCAGTGCTACCGTGGGGGTAGGGGAGACCCAGGACTTC. Amino acid sequence: CSATVGVGETQDF.

A word on this clonotype: Relative to the germline gene, one junction end is altered; a read error may explain this. The rearrangement uses TRBV7-2 and TRBJ2-7; TRBD2 is a possible D gene (5 bases). Per the germline V gene, CDR1 is SGHTA and CDR2 is FQGNSA. The CDR3 is made up of 14 amino acids. CDR3 in DNA: TGTGCCAACAGCTTAGCGCCCCGCTCCTACGAGCAGTACTTC. Translation: CANSLAPRSYEQYF.

V and J are TRBV12-3 or TRBV12-4 and TRBJ1-5, with D unresolved. V was pared by 8 bases and J by 6 bases, with 23 bases between. The CDR3 extends over 16 amino acids. As DNA, the CDR3 is TGTGCCAGCGCCTCTATGCAAGAGGGCCCTCGTCAGCCCCAGCATTTT. The encoded protein is CASASMQEGPRQPQHF.

The chain couples TRBV10-3 to TRBJ2-1; D may be TRBD1 (6 bases). Per the germline V gene, CDR1 is ENHRY and CDR2 is SYGVKD. Trimming left V 6 bases short and J 0 bases short, with 12 bases between. CDR3 size: 15 residues. The CDR3 spells CAIRRDKSSYNEQFF. For the CDR3, the DNA is TGTGCCATCAGGAGGGACAAGAGCTCCTACAATGAGCAGTTCTTC.

The gene calls are TRBV6-2 or TRBV6-3 and TRBJ2-7; 7 positions match TRBD2. CDR1 is MNHEY and CDR2 is SVGEGT in the germline V gene. The CDR3 is 17 amino acids. V lost 2 bases to trimming and J lost 6 bases; unmatched junction nucleotides: 16. This chain's CDR3 is CASSYAVASGRLREQYF. CDR3 sequence (DNA): TGTGCCAGCAGTTACGCGGTGGCTAGCGGACGTCTTCGCGAGCAGTACTTC.

J is TRBJ2-1 and V is TRBV5-6; 7 bases are a match to TRBD1. CDR3 length equals 13 residues. The ends lost 1 base at V and 6 bases at J; junction bases unmatched: 1. Germline V CDR1 and CDR2: SGHDT, YYEEEE. The CDR3: CASSLRGRNEQFF. Written as DNA, the CDR3 is TGTGCCAGCAGCTTGAGGGGGCGCAATGAGCAGTTCTTC.

Points on this clonotype: A read error may account for a junction end that differs from germline. The chain recombines TRBV20-1 with TRBJ2-5, with 7 bases matching TRBD2. The CDR3 extends over 15 amino acids. The germline CDR1 and CDR2 sequences are DFQATT and SNEGSKA (reference sequence). The CDR3 sequence: CSASWGSGHQGTQYF. The CDR3, as DNA: TGCAGTGCTAGTTGGGGTAGCGGGCACCAAGGGACCCAGTACTTC.

Many counts were recorded for this clonotype. The chain links TRBV6-5 to TRBJ2-7; 10 nucleotides agree with TRBD1. J was trimmed by 7 bases and V by 6 bases; bases with no gene match: 12. Germline values: CDR1 MNHEY, CDR2 SVGAGI. The CDR3 has 15 amino acids. The DNA for the CDR3 is TGTGCCAGCAGCTACCGGGACAGGGGTCTGGGGGAGCAGTACTTC. Its protein product is CASSYRDRGLGEQYF.

This clonotype has only a few counts. V usage is TRBV7-9 and J usage is TRBJ2-1; D call uncertain. Trimming stripped 2 bases from V and 8 bases from J, with 7 bases between. This CDR3 region has 12 residues. Germline CDR1 is SEHNR and CDR2 is FQNEAQ (reference sequence). CDR3 region: CASSLNVYEQFF. The CDR3 nucleotides are TGTGCCAGCAGCTTAAACGTATATGAGCAGTTCTTC.

There are a few counts of this clonotype. The genes are TRBV11-2 and TRBJ2-1; D is tentatively TRBD1 or TRBD2 (5 bases each). Germline CDR1 reads SGHAT; CDR2 reads FQNNGV. Trimming cost V 5 bases and J 4 bases, with 18 bases left between them. The length of the CDR3 is 16 residues. In DNA, the CDR3 is TGTGCCAGCAGCCGGACCCGGGACCCTACTTACAATGAGCAGTTCTTC. It is translated as CASSRTRDPTYNEQFF. The full variable domain, its missing parts supplied by reference TRBV11-2 and TRBJ2-1, is EAGVAQSPRYKIIEKRQSVAFWCNPISGHATLYWYQQILGQGPKLLIQFQNNGVVDDSQLPKDRFSAERLKGVDSTLKIQPAKLEDSAVYLCASSRTRDPTYNEQFFGPGTRLTVL.

As regards this clonotype: One junction end disagrees with the germline gene, perhaps due to a read error. The V gene is TRBV4-2, the J gene TRBJ2-3, with D possibly TRBD1 on 6 matching bases. Germline values: CDR1 LGHNA, CDR2 YNFKEQ. This CDR3 has 16 residues. The CDR3 reads CTSSQLGAGGTDTQYF. The CDR3 DNA reads as TGTACCAGCAGCCAATTGGGGGCTGGCGGCACAGATACGCAGTATTTT.

This clonotype was detected a few times. A read error may account for a junction end that differs from germline. The gene calls are TRBV10-1 and TRBJ2-7, with D possibly TRBD2 on 6 matching bases. Germline assignment: CDR1 WNHNN and CDR2 SYGVQD (reference sequence). The length of the CDR3 is 16 residues. In DNA form, the CDR3 reads TGCGCCGGCAGTAGCGGCCAAAGCCAGGTCTCCTACGAGCAGTACTTC. The encoded protein is CAGSSGQSQVSYEQYF.

The chain employs TRBV6-2 or TRBV6-3 and TRBJ2-4; perhaps D is TRBD1 or TRBD2 (5 bases each). CDR1 is MNHEY, CDR2 SVGEGT, per germline. Trimming pared 8 bases from V and 12 bases from J, leaving 17 bases between. There are 12 residues in the CDR3. The CDR3 coding sequence is TGTGCCAGCGGCACCGGGACCCTTTCTCAGTACTTC. Its protein product is CASGTGTLSQYF.

This clonotype was seen a few times. The V gene is TRBV28, the J gene TRBJ2-5, with 7 bases identical to TRBD2. This CDR3 has 16 amino acids. V shed 6 bases and J 5 bases; nucleotides not matched to a gene: 15. Germline V gives CDR1 MDHEN, CDR2 SYDVKM. CDR3 amino acids: CASSFQLAGVAETQYF. Written as DNA, the CDR3 is TGTGCCAGCAGCTTTCAGCTGGCGGGAGTGGCCGAGACCCAGTACTTC.

This clonotype has just a few counts. V and J are TRBV12-3 or TRBV12-4 and TRBJ2-5; D tentatively fits TRBD1 or TRBD2 (6 bases each). The CDR3 covers 14 residues. Trimming took 2 bases from V and 7 from J, leaving 14 bases between them. The CDR3 nucleotides are TGTGCCAGCAGTTTATCGGGGGCTGGGATGACCCAGTACTTC. This codes for CASSLSGAGMTQYF.

The chain combines TRBV5-1 with TRBJ2-7; TRBD1 agrees at 9 bases. V shed 0 bases and J 5 bases; nucleotides not matched to a gene: 6. From germline, CDR1 is SGHRS and CDR2 YFSETQ. The CDR3 length is 15 residues. CDR3 protein: CASSLGTGAPNEQYF. For the CDR3, the DNA is TGCGCCAGCAGCTTGGGGACAGGGGCGCCCAACGAGCAGTACTTC.

V is TRBV12-3 or TRBV12-4 and J is TRBJ2-5, with D possibly TRBD1 on 5 matching bases. The CDR3 loop spans 14 amino acids. The V and J ends lost 4 bases and 3 bases respectively, with 12 bases between them. CDR3 amino acids: CASSWSQGEETQYF. As DNA, the CDR3 is TGTGCCAGCAGTTGGAGCCAGGGTGAAGAGACCCAGTACTTC.